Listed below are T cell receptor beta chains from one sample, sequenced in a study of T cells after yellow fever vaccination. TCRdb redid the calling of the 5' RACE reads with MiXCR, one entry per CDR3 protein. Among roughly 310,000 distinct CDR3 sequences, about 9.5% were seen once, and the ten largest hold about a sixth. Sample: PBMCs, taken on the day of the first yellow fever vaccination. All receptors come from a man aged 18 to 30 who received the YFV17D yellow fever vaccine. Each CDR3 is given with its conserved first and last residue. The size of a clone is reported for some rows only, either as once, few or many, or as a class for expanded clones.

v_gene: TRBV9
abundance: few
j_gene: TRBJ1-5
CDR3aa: CASSVGQTEGPQHF

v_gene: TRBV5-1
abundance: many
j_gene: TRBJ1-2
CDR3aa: CASSTNPTGNYGYTF

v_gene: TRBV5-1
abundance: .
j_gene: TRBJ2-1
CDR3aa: CASRGQWIDEQFF

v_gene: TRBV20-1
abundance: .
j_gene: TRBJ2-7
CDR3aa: CSASRRSGGGYEQYF

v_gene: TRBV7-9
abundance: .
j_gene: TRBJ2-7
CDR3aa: CASSLLDAYEQYF

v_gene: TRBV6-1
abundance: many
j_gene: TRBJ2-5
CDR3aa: CASSERFRAVETQYF

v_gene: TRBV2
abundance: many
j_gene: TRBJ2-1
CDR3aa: CASSAGTSYLAEQFF

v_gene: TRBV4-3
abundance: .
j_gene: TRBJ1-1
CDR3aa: CASSQRVPGTEAFF

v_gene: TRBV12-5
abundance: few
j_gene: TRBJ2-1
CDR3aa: CASGLSSGGPYNEQFF

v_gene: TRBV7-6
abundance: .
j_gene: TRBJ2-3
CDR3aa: CASSVTSGRGTDTQYF

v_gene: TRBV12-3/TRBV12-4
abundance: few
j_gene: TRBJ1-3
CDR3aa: CASTATDGNTIYF

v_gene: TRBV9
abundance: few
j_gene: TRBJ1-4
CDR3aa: CASSLSGARHEKLFF

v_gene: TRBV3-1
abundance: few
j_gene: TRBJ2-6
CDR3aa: CASSRGRPGANVLTF

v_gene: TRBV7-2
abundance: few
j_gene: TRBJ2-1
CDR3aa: CASSALAGGPYEQFF

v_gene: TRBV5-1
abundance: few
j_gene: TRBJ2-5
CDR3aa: CATSREGSETQYF

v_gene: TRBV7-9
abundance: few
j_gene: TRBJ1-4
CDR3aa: CASSLQGGHEKLFF

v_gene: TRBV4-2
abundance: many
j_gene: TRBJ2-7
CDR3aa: CASSQEQGASAYEQYF

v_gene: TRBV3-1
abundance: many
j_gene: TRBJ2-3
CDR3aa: CASSPRLATDTQYF

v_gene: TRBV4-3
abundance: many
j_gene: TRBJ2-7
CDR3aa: CASSQRDRPYEQYF

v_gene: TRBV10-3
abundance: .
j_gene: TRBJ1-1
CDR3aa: CATKPGQENTEAFF

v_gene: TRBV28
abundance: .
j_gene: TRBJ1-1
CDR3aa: CASSLPANTEAFF

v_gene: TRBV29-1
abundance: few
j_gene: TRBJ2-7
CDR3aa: CSVEGTGVEQYF

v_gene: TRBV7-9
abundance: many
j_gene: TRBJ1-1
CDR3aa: CASSSRAWDREAFF

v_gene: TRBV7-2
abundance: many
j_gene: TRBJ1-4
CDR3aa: CASSPRQGVEKLFF

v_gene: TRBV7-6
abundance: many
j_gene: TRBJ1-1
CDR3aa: CASSLQGAGTEAFF

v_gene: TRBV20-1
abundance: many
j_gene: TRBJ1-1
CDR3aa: CSAGQGKAFF

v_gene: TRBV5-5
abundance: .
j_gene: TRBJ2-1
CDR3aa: CASSFQREQFF

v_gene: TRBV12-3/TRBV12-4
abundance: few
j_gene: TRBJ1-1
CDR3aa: CASSPHVREAFF

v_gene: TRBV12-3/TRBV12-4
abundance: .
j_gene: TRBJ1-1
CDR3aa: CASSGRGTGNTEAFF

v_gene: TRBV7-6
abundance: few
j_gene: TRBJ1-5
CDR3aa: CASSQQSGLNQPQHF

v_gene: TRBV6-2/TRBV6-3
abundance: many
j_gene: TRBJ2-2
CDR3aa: CASSSFGGHDTGELFF

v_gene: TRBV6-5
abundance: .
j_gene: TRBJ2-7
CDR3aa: CASSYVGQGAYEQYF

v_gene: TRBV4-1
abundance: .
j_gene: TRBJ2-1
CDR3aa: CASSLTSLSYNEQFF

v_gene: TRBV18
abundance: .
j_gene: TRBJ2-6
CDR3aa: CASSRPGQGAGANVLTF

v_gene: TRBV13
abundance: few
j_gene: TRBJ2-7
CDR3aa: CASTITSSHEQYF

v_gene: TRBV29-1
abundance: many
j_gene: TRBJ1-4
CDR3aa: CSVAGHPNEKLFF

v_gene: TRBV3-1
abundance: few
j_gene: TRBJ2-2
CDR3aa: CASSPTSGRTTAELFF

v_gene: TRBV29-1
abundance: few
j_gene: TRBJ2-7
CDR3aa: CSVEDQAVGTYEQYF

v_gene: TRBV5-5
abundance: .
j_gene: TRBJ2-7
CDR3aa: CASSRGVISSYEQYF

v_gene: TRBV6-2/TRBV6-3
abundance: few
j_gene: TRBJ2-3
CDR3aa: CASSYVTSGESDTQYF

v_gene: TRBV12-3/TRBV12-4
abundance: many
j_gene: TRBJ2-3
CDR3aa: CASSLTASTDTQYF

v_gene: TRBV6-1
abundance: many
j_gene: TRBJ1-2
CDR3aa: CASSEHRGDYGYTF

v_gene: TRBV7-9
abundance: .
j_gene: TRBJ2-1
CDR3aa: CASSVKRGDQFF

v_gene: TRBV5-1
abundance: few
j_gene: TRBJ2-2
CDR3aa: CASREQGTTGELFF

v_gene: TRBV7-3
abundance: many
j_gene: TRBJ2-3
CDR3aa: CASSPWASGEGDTQYF

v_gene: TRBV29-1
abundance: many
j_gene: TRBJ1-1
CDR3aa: CSVVRGTTNTEAFF

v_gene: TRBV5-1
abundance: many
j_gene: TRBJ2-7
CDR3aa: CASYETGGDEQYF

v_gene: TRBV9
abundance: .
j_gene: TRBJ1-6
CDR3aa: CASSLQGARNSPLHF

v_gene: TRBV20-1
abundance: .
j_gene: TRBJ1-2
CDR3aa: CSAGGQGALGYTF

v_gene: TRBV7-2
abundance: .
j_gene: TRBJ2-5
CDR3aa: CASSLHSGGQETQYF

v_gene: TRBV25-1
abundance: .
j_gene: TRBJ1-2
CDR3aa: CASSPLDRQGGYTF

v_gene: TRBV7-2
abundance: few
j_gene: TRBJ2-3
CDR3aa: CASSLGFAAGPFGIQYF

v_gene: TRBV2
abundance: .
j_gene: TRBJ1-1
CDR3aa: CASSEQGPVGSEAFF

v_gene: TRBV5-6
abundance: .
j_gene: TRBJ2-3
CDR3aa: CASSNVQSDTQYF

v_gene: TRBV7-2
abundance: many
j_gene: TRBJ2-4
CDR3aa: CASSRDYGAKNIQYF

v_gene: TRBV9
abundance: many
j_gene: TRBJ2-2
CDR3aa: CASSPRVRRASTGELFF

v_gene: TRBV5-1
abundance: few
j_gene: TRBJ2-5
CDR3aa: CASSSGLAGTETQYF

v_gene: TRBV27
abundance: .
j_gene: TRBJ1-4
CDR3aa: CASRKGNEKLFF